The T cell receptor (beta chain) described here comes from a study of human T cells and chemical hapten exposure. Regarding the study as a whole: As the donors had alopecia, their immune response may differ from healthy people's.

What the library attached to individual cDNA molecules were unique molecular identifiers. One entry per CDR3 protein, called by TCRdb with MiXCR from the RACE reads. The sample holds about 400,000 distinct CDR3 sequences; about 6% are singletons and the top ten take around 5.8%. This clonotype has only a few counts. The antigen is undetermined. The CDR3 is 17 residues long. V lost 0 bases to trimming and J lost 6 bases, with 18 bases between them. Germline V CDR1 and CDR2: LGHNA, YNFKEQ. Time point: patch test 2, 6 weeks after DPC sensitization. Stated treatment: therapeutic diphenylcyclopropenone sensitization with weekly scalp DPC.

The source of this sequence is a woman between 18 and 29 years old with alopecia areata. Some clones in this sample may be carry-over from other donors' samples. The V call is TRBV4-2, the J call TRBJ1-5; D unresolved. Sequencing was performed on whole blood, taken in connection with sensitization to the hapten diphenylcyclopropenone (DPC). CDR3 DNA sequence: TGTGCCAGCAGCCAAGAACCGGAAAGGGAGGGTCGTCAGCCCCAGCATTTT. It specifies CASSQEPEREGRQPQHF.